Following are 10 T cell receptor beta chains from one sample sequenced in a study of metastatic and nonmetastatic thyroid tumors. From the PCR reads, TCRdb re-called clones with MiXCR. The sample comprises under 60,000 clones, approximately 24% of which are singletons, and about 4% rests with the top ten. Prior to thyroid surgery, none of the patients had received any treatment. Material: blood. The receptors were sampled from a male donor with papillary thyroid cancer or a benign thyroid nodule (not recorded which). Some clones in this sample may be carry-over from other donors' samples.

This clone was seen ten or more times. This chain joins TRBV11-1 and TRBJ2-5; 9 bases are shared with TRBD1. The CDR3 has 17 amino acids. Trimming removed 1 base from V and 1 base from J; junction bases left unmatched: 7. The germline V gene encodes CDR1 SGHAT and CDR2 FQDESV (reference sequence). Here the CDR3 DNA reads TGTGCCAGCAGCTTAGGGGGAGGGACAGGGATCCAAGAGACCCAGTACTTC. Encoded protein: CASSLGGGTGIQETQYF.

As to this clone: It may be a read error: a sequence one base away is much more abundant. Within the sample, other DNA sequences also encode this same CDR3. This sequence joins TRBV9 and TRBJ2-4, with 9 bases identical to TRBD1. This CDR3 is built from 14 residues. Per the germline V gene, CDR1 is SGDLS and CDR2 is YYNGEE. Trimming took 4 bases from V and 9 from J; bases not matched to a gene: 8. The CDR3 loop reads CASSTGTGISIQYF. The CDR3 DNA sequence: TGTGCCAGCAGCACTGGGACAGGGATAAGCATTCAGTACTTC.

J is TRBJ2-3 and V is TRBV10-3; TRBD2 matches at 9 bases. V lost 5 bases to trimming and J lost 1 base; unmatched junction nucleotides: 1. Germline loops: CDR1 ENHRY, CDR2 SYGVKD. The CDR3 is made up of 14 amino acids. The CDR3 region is CAISWTSGTDTQYF. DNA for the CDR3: TGTGCCATCAGTTGGACTAGCGGCACAGATACGCAGTATTTT.

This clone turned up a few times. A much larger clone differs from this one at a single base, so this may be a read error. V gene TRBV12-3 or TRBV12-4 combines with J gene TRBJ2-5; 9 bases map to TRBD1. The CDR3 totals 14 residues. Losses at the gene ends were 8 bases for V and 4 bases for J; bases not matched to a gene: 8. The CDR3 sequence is CASVSGTGLETQYF. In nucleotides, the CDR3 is TGTGCCAGCGTCTCTGGGACAGGGCTAGAGACCCAGTACTTC.

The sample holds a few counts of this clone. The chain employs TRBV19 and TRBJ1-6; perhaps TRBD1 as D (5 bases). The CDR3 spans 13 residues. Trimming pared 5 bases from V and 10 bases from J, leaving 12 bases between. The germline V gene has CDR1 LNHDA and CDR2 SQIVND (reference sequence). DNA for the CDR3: TGTGCCAGTAGTCTTGCAGGGAGGTCACCCCTCCACTTT. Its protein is CASSLAGRSPLHF.

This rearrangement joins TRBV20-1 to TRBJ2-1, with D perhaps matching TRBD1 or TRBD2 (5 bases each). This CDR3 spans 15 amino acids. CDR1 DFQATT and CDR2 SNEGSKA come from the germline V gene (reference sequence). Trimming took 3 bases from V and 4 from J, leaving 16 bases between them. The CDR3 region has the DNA TGCAGTGCTAGTATGGGGGTTGGGGCATACAATGAGCAGTTCTTC. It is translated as CSASMGVGAYNEQFF.

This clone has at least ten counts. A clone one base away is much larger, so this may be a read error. CDR3 in DNA: TGTGCCAGCAGTCAAATCCCGGGACGAGCGGGAGCCTTCTCCTACGAGCAGTACTTC. It yields the protein CASSQIPGRAGAFSYEQYF. The V call is TRBV2, the J call TRBJ2-7, with 8 bases fitting TRBD2. From germline, CDR1 is SNHLY and CDR2 FYNNEI. V shed 5 bases and J 0 bases; nucleotides not matched to a gene: 18. This CDR3 comprises 19 residues. The entire variable domain, with the rest obtained from reference TRBV2 and TRBJ2-7, is as follows: EPEVTQTPSHQVTQMGQEVILRCVPISNHLYFYWYRQILGQKVEFLVSFYNNEISEKSEIFDDQFSVERPDGSNFTLKIRSTKLEDSAMYFCASSQIPGRAGAFSYEQYFGPGTRLTVT.

CDR3 nucleotides: TGTGCCAGCAGCAACCCGGGACAGGGCTACGAGCAGTACTTC. Its protein is CASSNPGQGYEQYF. The genes are TRBV9 and TRBJ2-7, with 9 bases lining up with TRBD1. The CDR3 spans 14 residues. Germline V lookup: CDR1 SGDLS, CDR2 YYNGEE. Unmatched junction bases numbered 5, after V lost 4 bases and J lost 3 bases. The variable domain in full, with the rest retrieved from reference TRBV9 and TRBJ2-7, is DSGVTQTPKHLITATGQRVTLRCSPRSGDLSVYWYQQSLDQGLQFLIQYYNGEERAKGNILERFSAQQFPDLHSELNLSSLELGDSALYFCASSNPGQGYEQYFGPGTRLTVT.

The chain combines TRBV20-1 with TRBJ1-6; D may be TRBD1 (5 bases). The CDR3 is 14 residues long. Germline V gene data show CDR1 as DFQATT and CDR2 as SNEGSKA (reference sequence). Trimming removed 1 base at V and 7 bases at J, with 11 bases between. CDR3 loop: CSARGGGENSPLHF. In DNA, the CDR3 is TGCAGTGCTAGAGGGGGCGGGGAGAATTCACCCCTCCACTTT.

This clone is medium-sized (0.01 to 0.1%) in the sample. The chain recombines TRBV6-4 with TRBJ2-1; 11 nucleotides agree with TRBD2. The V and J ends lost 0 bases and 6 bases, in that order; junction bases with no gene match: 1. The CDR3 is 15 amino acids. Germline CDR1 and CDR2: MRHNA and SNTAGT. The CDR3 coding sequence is TGTGCCAGCAGTGACTCTAGCGGGGGGGCCAATGAGCAGTTCTTC. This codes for CASSDSSGGANEQFF.